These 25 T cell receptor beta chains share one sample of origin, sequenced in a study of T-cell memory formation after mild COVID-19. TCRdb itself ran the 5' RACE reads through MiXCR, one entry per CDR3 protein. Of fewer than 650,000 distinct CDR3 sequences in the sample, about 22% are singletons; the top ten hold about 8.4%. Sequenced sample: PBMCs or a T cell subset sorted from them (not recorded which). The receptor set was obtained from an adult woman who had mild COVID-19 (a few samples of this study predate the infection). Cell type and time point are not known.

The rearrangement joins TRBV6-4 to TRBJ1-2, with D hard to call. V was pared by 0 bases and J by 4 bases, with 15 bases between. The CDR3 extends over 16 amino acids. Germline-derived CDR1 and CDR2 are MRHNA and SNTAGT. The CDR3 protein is CASSDSAAGRPYGYTF. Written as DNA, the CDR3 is TGTGCCAGCAGTGACTCGGCCGCCGGGCGGCCCTATGGCTACACCTTC.

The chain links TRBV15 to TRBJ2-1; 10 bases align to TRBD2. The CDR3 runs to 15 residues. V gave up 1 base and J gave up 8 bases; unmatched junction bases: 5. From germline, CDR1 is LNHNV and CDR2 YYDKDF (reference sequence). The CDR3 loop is CATSRGTSGVDEQFF. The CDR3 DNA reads TGTGCCACCAGCAGAGGAACTAGCGGGGTCGATGAGCAGTTCTTC. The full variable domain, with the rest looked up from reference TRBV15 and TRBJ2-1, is DAMVIQNPRYQVTQFGKPVTLSCSQTLNHNVMYWYQQKSSQAPKLLFHYYDKDFNNEADTPDNFQSRRPNTSFCFLDIRSPGLGDTAMYLCATSRGTSGVDEQFFGPGTRLTVL.

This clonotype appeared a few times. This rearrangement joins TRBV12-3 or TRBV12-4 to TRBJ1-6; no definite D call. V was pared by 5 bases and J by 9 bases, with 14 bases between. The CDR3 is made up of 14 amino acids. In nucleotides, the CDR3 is TGTGCCAGCAGTCCCCGGGAGGGTGGTTCACCCCTCCACTTT. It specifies CASSPREGGSPLHF.

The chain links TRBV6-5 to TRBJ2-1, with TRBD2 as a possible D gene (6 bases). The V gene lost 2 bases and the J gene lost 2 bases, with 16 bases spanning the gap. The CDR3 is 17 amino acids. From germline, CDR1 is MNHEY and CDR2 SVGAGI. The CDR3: CASSYLRAGLTYNEQFF. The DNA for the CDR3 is TGTGCCAGCAGTTACCTCCGGGCCGGACTAACCTACAATGAGCAGTTCTTC.

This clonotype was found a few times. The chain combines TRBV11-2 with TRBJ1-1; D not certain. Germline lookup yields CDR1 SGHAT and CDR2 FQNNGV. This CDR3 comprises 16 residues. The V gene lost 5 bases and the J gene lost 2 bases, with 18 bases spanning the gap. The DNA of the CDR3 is TGTGCCAGCAGCCGACCGGGTACCTGGGCAAACACTGAAGCTTTCTTT. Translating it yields CASSRPGTWANTEAFF.

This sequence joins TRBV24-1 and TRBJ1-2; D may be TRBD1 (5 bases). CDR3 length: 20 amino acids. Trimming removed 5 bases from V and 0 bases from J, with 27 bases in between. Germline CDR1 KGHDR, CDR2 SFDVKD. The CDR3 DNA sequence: TGTGCCACCAGTGTTCTCCCGAGGGGCCAGCTTCCTTGGGCTAACTATGGCTACACCTTC. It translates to CATSVLPRGQLPWANYGYTF.

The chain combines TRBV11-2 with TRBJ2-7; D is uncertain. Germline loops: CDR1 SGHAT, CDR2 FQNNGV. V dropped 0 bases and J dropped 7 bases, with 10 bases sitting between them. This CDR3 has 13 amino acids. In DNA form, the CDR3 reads TGTGCCAGCAGCTTAGAGGCGGAGCAAGAGCAGTACTTC. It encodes CASSLEAEQEQYF.

The CDR3 reads CASSRGEGLAGGPSYNEQFF. For the CDR3, the DNA is TGTGCCAGCAGCCGAGGGGAGGGACTAGCGGGAGGGCCGTCCTACAATGAGCAGTTCTTC. The chain combines TRBV4-2 with TRBJ2-1; 16 positions agree with TRBD2. The germline V gene has CDR1 LGHNA and CDR2 YNFKEQ. The V segment lost 4 bases and the J segment 1 base; nucleotides outside the gene matches: 10. The CDR3 runs 20 residues.

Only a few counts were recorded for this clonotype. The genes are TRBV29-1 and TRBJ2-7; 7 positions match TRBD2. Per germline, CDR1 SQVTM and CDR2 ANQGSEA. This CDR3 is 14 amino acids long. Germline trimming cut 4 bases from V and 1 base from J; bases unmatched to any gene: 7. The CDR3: CSVGPSGYSYEQYF. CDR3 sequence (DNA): TGCAGCGTTGGGCCTAGCGGATATTCCTACGAGCAGTACTTC.

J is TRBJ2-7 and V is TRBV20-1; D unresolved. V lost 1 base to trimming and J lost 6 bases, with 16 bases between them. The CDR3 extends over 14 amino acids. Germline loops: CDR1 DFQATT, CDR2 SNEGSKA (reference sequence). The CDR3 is CSARVGHPSTEQYF. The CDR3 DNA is TGCAGTGCTAGAGTGGGCCACCCCTCAACCGAGCAGTACTTC.

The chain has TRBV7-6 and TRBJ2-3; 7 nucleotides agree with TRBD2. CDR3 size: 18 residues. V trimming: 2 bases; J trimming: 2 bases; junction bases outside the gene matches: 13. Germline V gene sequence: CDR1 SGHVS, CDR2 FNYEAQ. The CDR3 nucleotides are TGTGCCAGCAGCTTAACGGGCGGTGGGCTAGCGGCCACAGATACGCAGTATTTT. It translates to CASSLTGGGLAATDTQYF.

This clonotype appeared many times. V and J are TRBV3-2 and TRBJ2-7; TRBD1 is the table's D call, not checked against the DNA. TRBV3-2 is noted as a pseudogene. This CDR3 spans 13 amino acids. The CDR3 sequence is CASSQARDYEQYF. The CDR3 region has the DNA TGTGCCAGCAGCCAAGCCAGGGACTACGAGCAGTACTTC.

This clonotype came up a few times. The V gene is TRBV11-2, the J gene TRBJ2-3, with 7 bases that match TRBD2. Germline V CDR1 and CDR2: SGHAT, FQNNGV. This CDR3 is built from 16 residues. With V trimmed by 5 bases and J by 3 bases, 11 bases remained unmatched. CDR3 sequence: CASSPKGGGKTDTQYF. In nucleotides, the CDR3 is TGTGCCAGCAGCCCGAAGGGCGGGGGAAAAACAGATACGCAGTATTTT.

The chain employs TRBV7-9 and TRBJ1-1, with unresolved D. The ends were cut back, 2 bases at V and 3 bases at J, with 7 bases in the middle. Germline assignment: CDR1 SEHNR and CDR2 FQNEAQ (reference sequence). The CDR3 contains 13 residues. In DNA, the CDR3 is TGTGCCAGCAGCTTAATTCTGGACACTGAAGCTTTCTTT. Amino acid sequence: CASSLILDTEAFF.

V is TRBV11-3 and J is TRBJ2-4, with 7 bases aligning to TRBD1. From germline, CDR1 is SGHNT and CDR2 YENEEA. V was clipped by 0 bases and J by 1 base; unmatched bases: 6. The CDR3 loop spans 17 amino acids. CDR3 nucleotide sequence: TGTGCCAGCAGCTTAGAAGGGGGCATTGGGGCCAAAAACATTCAGTACTTC. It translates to CASSLEGGIGAKNIQYF.

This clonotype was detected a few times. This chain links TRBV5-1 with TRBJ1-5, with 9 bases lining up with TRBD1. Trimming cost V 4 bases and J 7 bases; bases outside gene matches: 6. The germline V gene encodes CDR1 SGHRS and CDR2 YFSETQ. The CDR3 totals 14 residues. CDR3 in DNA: TGCGCCAGCAGCGTTGGACAGGGGTCCCAGCCCCAGCATTTT. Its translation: CASSVGQGSQPQHF.

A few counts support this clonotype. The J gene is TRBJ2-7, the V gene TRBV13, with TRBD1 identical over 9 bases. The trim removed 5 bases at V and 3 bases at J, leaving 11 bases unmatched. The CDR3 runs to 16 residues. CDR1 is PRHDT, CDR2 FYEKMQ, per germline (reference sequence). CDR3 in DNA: TGTGCCAGCAGCCCACGGACAGGGGCGCCACTCTACGAGCAGTACTTC. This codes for CASSPRTGAPLYEQYF.

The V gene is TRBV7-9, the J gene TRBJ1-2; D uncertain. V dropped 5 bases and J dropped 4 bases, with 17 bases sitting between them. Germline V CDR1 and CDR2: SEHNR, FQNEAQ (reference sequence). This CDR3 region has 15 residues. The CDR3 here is CASSPGPSPLYGYTF. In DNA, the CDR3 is TGTGCCAGCAGCCCCGGGCCGAGCCCACTCTATGGCTACACCTTC.

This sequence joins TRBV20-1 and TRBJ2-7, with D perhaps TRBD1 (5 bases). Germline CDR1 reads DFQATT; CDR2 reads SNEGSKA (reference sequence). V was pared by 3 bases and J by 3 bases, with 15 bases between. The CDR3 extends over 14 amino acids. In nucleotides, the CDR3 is TGCAGTGCTAGTTCTCAGGGTTACGGCTACGAGCAGTACTTC. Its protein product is CSASSQGYGYEQYF.

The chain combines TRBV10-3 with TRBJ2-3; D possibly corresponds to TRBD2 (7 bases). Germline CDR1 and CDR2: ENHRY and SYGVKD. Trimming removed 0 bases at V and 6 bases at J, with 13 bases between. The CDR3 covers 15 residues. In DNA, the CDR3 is TGTGCCATCAGTGAGTCGGGGGGGGCGTACGATACGCAGTATTTT. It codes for CAISESGGAYDTQYF.

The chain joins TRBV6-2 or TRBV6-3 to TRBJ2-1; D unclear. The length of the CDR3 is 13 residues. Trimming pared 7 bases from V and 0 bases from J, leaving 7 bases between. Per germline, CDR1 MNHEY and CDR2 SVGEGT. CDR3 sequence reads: CASKQSSYNEQFF. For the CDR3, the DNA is TGTGCCAGCAAGCAGAGCTCCTACAATGAGCAGTTCTTC.

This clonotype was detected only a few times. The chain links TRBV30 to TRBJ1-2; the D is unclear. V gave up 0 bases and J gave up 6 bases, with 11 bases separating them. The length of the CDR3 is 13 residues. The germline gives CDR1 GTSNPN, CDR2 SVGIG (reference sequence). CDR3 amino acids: CAWSVIGQDGYTF. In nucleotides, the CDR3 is TGTGCCTGGAGTGTCATAGGTCAGGATGGCTACACCTTC.

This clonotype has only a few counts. CDR3: CASSWRLTAGRRVHYGYTF. The CDR3 DNA reads TGCGCCAGCAGCTGGAGACTCACGGCAGGGAGAAGGGTGCACTATGGCTACACCTTC. The chain couples TRBV5-1 to TRBJ1-2, with D tentatively TRBD1 (5 bases). The germline V gene encodes CDR1 SGHRS and CDR2 YFSETQ. CDR3 size: 19 residues. V lost 3 bases, J lost 3 bases, and 27 bases lay in between.

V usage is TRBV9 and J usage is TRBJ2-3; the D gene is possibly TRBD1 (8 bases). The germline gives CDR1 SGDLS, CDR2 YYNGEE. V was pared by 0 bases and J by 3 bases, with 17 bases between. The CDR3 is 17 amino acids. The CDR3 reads CASSVESGTGDTDTQYF. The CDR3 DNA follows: TGTGCCAGCAGCGTAGAGAGCGGGACAGGAGATACAGATACGCAGTATTTT.

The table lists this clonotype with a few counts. The CDR3 region is CASSLSGGASYNEQFF. The CDR3 DNA follows: TGTGCCAGCAGCCTTAGCGGGGGGGCCTCCTACAATGAGCAGTTCTTC. The V call is TRBV5-4, the J call TRBJ2-1; 11 nucleotides agree with TRBD2. Trimming at V came to 4 bases and at J to 0 bases, leaving 3 bases not matched to a gene. Germline CDR1 and CDR2: SGHNT and YYREEE (reference sequence). The CDR3 has 16 residues.